This T cell receptor (beta chain) is from a study of T cells in Graves' hyperthyroidism and ophthalmopathy (dated by TCRdb to between 2018 and 2021). About the investigation overall: Peripheral blood samples were taken at the time of initial diagnosis, prior to any treatment. To identify distinguishing TCR V-J signatures, a discovery cohort of 95 to 100 patients was used, comprising under 45 with Graves' ophthalmopathy and around 57 with stable Graves' hyperthyroidism. An independent validation cohort of some 18 hyperthyroidism patients and about 15 patients who later progressed to ophthalmopathy tested prospective prediction of ophthalmopathy. The roughly 91 discovery patients were randomly split 7:3 into training and test sets. The study also compared thyroid tissue and blood T-cell repertoires from about six Graves' hyperthyroidism patients. Once sampling was done, hyperthyroidism patients were given methimazole at a starting dose of 30 mg daily, whereas ophthalmopathy patients were given high-dose intravenous methylprednisolone. The paper describes TCR Vbeta CDR3 sequencing of roughly 130 peripheral blood samples, made up of some 42 ophthalmopathy patients, approximately 76 hyperthyroidism patients and about 17 progressor patients.

Results and caveats for the whole study, not just this receptor: A 13 V-J signature model separated ophthalmopathy from stable hyperthyroidism, with approximately 86% sensitivity and about 81% specificity in cross-validation and 80%/75% in testing. In validation, progression to ophthalmopathy was predicted by the model with almost 71% sensitivity and roughly 72% specificity, a median of approximately 6.5 months before onset. Sample size was not statistically predetermined, and investigators were not blinded to group allocation. Most expanded thyroid clonotypes (frequency above 0.001) were also detected in blood, suggesting blood repertoires may reflect thyroid immune responses.

This clonotype was counted many times. Its antigen is unknown. No much larger clonotype is one base removed from it; base qualities were not supplied. Graves' hyperthyroidism was defined as stable when no progression to ophthalmopathy occurred over 18 months of follow-up. The hyperthyroidism patients were between 18 and 65 years old and newly diagnosed, with a disease duration of less than 2 months. Patients with uncontrolled infections, other autoimmune diseases, pregnancy or lactation were excluded. Diagnoses were based on clinical symptoms, serum thyroxine and TRAb, thyroid ultrasound and orbital computed tomography. PBMCs were separated from approximately 9.9 ml of fresh peripheral blood using Ficoll-Paque density gradient centrifugation. Total RNA was extracted using Trizol reagent, and RNA quality was assessed on an Agilent 2100 Bioanalyzer. The TCR beta CDR3 regions were amplified from RNA transcripts. The TCR CDR3 was subjected to a first round of RT-PCR using the HTBI primer set and the Qiagen OneStep RT-PCR kit. A second multiplex PCR round built the libraries, followed by size selection and purification. The libraries were sequenced on an Illumina HiSeq2000 using paired-end 100 bp reads. The study's own analysis went as follows. SOAPnuke was used to process the raw data, throwing out any read that contained adapters or uncalled bases, had a mean Phred below 15, or lacked an exact constant-primer or identifier match. High-quality paired reads were merged with COPE v1.2.5, and unique nucleotide sequences were defined as clonotypes. MiTCR v1.1 was used to align clonotypes to the IMGT TRBV, TRBD and TRBJ reference segments. Only V-J combinations with frequency above 0.0001, covering 99% to 99.2% of repertoires, were analysed. The TCS score was defined as the ratio of F50 (clonal expansion) to E x V (chaos), calculated using BLOSUM62-based TCRdist between CDR3 peptides within each V-J. Welch's t-statistics and random forest reduced roughly 530 V-J features to roughly 13, which were used in a naive Bayes classifier (R e1071). TCRdb trimmed public reads at Q25 via fastp, called clones via MiXCR and kept in-frame beta chains. Each CDR3 protein gets just one entry, which takes the most common genes and DNA from the rows behind it. The V and J calls reflect TCRdb's pipeline rather than the authors' work. The sample records hundreds of thousands of distinct CDR3 sequences, around 14% of which are singletons. The ten top clones hold around 7.3% of the sample.

Trimming removed 0 bases from V and 5 bases from J; the gene matches leave 7 bases unexplained. The CDR3 has 17 amino acids, counting the end cysteine and phenylalanine. Of all the DNA, just the CDR3 is kept, 51 bases in frame from base 1. CDR1 and CDR2, per the germline V gene (reference sequence), are PRHDT and FYEKMQ. Recombination linked TRBV13 to TRBJ2-5, with TRBD2 matching 12 junction bases. This receptor was identified in a woman under 30 with Graves' hyperthyroidism. The specimen sequenced was blood. For the CDR3, the sequence is CASSLGASGRAGETQYF. Here is the DNA: TGTGCCAGCAGCTTAGGAGCTAGCGGGAGGGCCGGTGAGACCCAGTACTTC.